A selection of T cell receptor beta chains follows, all from one sample in a study of siplizumab effects on memory and regulatory T cells. Generated by immunoSEQ multiplex PCR, the TCRdb table keeps only in-frame clones and is missing some. This sample carries roughly 100,000 clones, more than 85% of them seen once, and the ten largest clones take around 0.3%. The sample taken for sequencing was CD4+ T cells sorted from blood. These receptors originate from a human donor in good health. Both conserved end residues are part of each CDR3. The D gene is left open where the match is weak.

TRBJ1-1 | . | 14 | TRBV19 | CASTYEGPNTEAFF | TGTGCCAGTACGTATGAAGGGCCGAACACTGAAGCTTTCTTT
TRBJ1-3 | . | 13 | TRBV7-8 | CASSLAWGNTIYF | TGTGCCAGCAGCTTAGCGTGGGGAAACACCATATATTTT
TRBJ1-2 | . | 15 | TRBV5-6 | CASSQYHTTVYGYTF | TGTGCCAGCAGCCAATATCACACCACCGTATATGGCTACACCTTC
TRBJ1-1 | TRBD1 | 17 | TRBV5-1 | CASSFDLQGVTNTEAFF | TGCGCCAGCAGCTTCGACTTACAGGGGGTTACCAACACTGAAGCTTTCTTT
TRBJ1-4 | . | 14 | TRBV6-1 | CASIEGGLNEKLFF | TGTGCCAGCATCGAAGGAGGGCTTAATGAAAAACTGTTTTTT
TRBJ1-1 | TRBD1 | 15 | TRBV2 | CASSETGVMNTEAFF | TGTGCCAGCAGTGAGACAGGGGTCATGAACACTGAAGCTTTCTTT
TRBJ1-6 | TRBD1 | 15 | TRBV2 | CASSDSRTGARPLHF | TGTGCCAGCAGTGATAGTCGGACAGGGGCGAGACCCCTCCACTTT
TRBJ1-1 | TRBD1 | 15 | TRBV5-8 | CASSTGGTVNTEAFF | TGTGCCAGCAGCACGGGCGGGACAGTGAACACTGAAGCTTTCTTT
TRBJ2-2 | . | 15 | TRBV5-1 | CASSLEGAGLGELFF | TGCGCCAGCAGCTTGGAGGGTGCGGGGCTCGGGGAGCTGTTTTTT
TRBJ1-2 | TRBD1 | 17 | TRBV4-2 | CASSSHRGQGRVSGYTF | TGTGCCAGCAGCTCTCACAGGGGGCAAGGAAGGGTGAGTGGCTACACCTTC